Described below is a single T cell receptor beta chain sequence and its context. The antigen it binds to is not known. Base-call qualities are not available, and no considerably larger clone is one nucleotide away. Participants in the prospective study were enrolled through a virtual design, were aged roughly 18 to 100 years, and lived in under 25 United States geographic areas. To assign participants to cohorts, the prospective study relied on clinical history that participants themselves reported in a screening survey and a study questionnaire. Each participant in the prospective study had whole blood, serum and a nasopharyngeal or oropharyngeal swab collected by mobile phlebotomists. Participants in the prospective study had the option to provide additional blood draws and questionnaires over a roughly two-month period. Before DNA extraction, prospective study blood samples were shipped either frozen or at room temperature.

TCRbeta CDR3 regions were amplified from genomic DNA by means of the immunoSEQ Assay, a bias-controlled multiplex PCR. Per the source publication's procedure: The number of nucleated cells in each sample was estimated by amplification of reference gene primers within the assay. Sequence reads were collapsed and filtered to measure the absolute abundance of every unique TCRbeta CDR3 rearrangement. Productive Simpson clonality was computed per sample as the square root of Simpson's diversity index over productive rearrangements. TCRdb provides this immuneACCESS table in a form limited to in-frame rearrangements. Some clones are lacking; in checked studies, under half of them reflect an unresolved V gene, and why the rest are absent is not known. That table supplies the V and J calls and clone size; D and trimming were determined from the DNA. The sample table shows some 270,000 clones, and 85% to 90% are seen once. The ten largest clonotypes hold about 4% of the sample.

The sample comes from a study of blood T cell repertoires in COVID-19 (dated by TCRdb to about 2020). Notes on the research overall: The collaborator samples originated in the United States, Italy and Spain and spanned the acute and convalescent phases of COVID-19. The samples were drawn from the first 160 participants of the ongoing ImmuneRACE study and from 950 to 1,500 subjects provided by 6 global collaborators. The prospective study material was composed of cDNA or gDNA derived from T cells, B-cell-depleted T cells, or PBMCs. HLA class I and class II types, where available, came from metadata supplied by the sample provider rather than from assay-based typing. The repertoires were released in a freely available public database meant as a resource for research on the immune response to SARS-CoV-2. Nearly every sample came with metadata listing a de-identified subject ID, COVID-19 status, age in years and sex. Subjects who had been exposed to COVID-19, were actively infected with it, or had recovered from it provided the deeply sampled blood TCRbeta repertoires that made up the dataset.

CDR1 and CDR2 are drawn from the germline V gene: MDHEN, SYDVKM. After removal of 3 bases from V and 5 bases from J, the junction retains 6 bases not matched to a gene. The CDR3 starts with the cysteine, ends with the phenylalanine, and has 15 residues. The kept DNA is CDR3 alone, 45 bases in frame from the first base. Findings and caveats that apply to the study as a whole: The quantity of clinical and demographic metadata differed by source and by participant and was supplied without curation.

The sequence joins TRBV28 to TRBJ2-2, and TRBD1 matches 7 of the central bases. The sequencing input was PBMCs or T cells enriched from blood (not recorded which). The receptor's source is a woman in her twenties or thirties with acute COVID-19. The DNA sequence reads TGTGCCAGCAGTTTTATAGGGGGCCTTACCGGGGAGCTGTTTTTT. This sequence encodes CASSFIGGLTGELFF.